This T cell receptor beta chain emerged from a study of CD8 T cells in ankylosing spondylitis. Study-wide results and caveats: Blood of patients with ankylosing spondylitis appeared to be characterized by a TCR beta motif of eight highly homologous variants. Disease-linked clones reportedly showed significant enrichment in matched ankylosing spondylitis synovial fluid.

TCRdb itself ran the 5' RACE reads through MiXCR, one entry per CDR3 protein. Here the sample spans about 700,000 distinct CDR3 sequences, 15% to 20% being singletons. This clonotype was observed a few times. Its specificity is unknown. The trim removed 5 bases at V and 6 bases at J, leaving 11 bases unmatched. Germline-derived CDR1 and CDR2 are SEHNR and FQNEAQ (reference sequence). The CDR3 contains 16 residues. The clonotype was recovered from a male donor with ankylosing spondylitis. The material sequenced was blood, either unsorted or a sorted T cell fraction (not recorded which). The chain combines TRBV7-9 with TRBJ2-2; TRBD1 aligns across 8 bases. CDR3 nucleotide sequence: TGTGCCAGCAGCCCCCGTTGGACAGGGACGGCCGGGGAGCTGTTTTTT. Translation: CASSPRWTGTAGELFF.